The rows below give T cell receptor beta chains drawn from one sample of a study of blood T cell repertoires in COVID-19. Data came from immunoSEQ multiplex PCR; TCRdb stores just in-frame clones and leaves some out. The sample lists approximately 230,000 clones; around 88% were seen once. Sequenced input: peripheral blood. The origin of the receptors is an elderly man with acute or convalescent COVID-19. Each CDR3 is given with its conserved first and last residue. Each record gives: clone size, D gene, V gene, J gene, CDR3 protein, CDR3 DNA. A D gene is named only where the DNA matches it firmly. Clone size is not always given. Where it is, it says once, few, many or a class for expanded clones.

abundance: once; d_gene: NA; v_gene: TRBV28; j_gene: TRBJ2-1; CDR3aa: CASSPLNSNNEQFF; CDR3nt: TGTGCCAGCAGTCCCCTCAACTCGAACAATGAGCAGTTCTTC
abundance: NA; d_gene: TRBD1; v_gene: TRBV6-5; j_gene: TRBJ2-2; CDR3aa: CASSPPGQVGGELFF; CDR3nt: TGTGCCAGCAGTCCCCCAGGACAGGTCGGCGGGGAGCTGTTTTTT
abundance: NA; d_gene: TRBD2; v_gene: TRBV6-5; j_gene: TRBJ2-7; CDR3aa: CASRWTGGSKNEQYF; CDR3nt: TGTGCCAGCCGGTGGACCGGCGGGAGTAAGAACGAGCAGTACTTC
abundance: many; d_gene: NA; v_gene: TRBV14; j_gene: TRBJ1-5; CDR3aa: CASSTRQSNQPQHF; CDR3nt: TGTGCCAGCAGCACCCGTCAGAGCAATCAGCCCCAGCATTTT
abundance: once; d_gene: NA; v_gene: TRBV27; j_gene: TRBJ2-2; CDR3aa: CASSLISGELFF; CDR3nt: TGTGCCAGCAGTCTTATATCCGGGGAGCTGTTTTTT
abundance: NA; d_gene: TRBD1; v_gene: TRBV30; j_gene: TRBJ2-7; CDR3aa: CACQLRGRRDEQYF; CDR3nt: TGTGCCTGCCAACTCAGGGGGCGTAGGGACGAGCAGTACTTC
abundance: once; d_gene: NA; v_gene: TRBV5-1; j_gene: TRBJ1-1; CDR3aa: CASSLGVNTEAFF; CDR3nt: TGCGCCAGCAGCTTAGGGGTGAACACTGAAGCTTTCTTT
abundance: NA; d_gene: NA; v_gene: TRBV5-1; j_gene: TRBJ2-5; CDR3aa: CASSGTGTSVGETQYF; CDR3nt: TGCGCCAGCAGCGGTACTGGGACTTCAGTCGGGGAGACCCAGTACTTC
abundance: once; d_gene: TRBD2; v_gene: TRBV5-1; j_gene: TRBJ2-1; CDR3aa: CASSRSSGTYNEQFF; CDR3nt: TGCGCCAGCAGCCGCTCGAGCGGGACCTACAATGAGCAGTTCTTC
abundance: few; d_gene: TRBD1; v_gene: TRBV27; j_gene: TRBJ2-3; CDR3aa: CASSRTGSSTDTQYF; CDR3nt: TGTGCCAGCAGCCGGACAGGATCTAGCACAGATACGCAGTATTTT
abundance: once; d_gene: NA; v_gene: TRBV28; j_gene: TRBJ2-5; CDR3aa: CASRPGGQETQYF; CDR3nt: TGTGCCAGCAGACCCGGGGGTCAAGAGACCCAGTACTTC
abundance: once; d_gene: TRBD2; v_gene: TRBV7-2; j_gene: TRBJ2-1; CDR3aa: CASSLGWSGSYNEQFF; CDR3nt: TGTGCCAGCAGCTTAGGCTGGAGCGGGAGCTACAATGAGCAGTTCTTC
abundance: NA; d_gene: NA; v_gene: TRBV5-1; j_gene: TRBJ2-1; CDR3aa: CASSPRTGERDEQFF; CDR3nt: TGCGCCAGCAGCCCAAGGACGGGGGAAAGGGATGAGCAGTTCTTC
abundance: NA; d_gene: TRBD1; v_gene: TRBV3-1/TRBV3-2; j_gene: TRBJ1-1; CDR3aa: CASSFGTAVLGTEAFF; CDR3nt: TGTGCCAGCAGCTTTGGGACAGCGGTTTTGGGAACTGAAGCTTTCTTT
abundance: NA; d_gene: TRBD2; v_gene: TRBV6-5; j_gene: TRBJ2-1; CDR3aa: CASTSGGPYNEQFF; CDR3nt: TGTGCCAGCACTAGCGGGGGACCCTACAATGAGCAGTTCTTC
abundance: NA; d_gene: TRBD2; v_gene: TRBV18; j_gene: TRBJ2-1; CDR3aa: CASSPRTSGSYLNEQFF; CDR3nt: TGTGCCAGCTCACCACGGACTAGCGGGAGCTATCTCAATGAGCAGTTCTTC
abundance: NA; d_gene: NA; v_gene: TRBV5-1; j_gene: TRBJ2-1; CDR3aa: CASSSVASGAYNEQFF; CDR3nt: TGCGCCAGCAGCTCCGTAGCCAGCGGAGCCTACAATGAGCAGTTCTTC
abundance: once; d_gene: TRBD1; v_gene: TRBV12-5; j_gene: TRBJ1-1; CDR3aa: CASGLALGQGTTEAFF; CDR3nt: TGTGCTAGTGGTTTGGCCTTGGGACAGGGAACAACTGAAGCTTTCTTT
abundance: NA; d_gene: NA; v_gene: TRBV6-1; j_gene: TRBJ1-2; CDR3aa: CASSAITSRSQGNYGYTF; CDR3nt: TGTGCCAGCAGTGCAATTACGTCCCGTTCTCAGGGAAACTATGGCTACACCTTC
abundance: NA; d_gene: NA; v_gene: TRBV30; j_gene: TRBJ1-1; CDR3aa: CAWTAVVLNTEAFF; CDR3nt: TGTGCCTGGACAGCGGTCGTCCTCAACACTGAAGCTTTCTTT
abundance: NA; d_gene: TRBD1; v_gene: TRBV5-1; j_gene: TRBJ2-7; CDR3aa: CASSLLTGTGGYEQYF; CDR3nt: TGCGCCAGCAGCTTACTAACCGGGACAGGGGGCTACGAGCAGTACTTC
abundance: NA; d_gene: TRBD2; v_gene: TRBV9; j_gene: TRBJ2-7; CDR3aa: CASSVGPVGGYEQYF; CDR3nt: TGTGCCAGCAGCGTAGGACCGGTGGGGGGGTACGAGCAGTACTTC
abundance: NA; d_gene: TRBD1; v_gene: TRBV5-1; j_gene: TRBJ2-5; CDR3aa: CASSFTGTGSQETQYF; CDR3nt: TGCGCCAGCAGCTTCACCGGGACAGGATCCCAAGAGACCCAGTACTTC
abundance: NA; d_gene: TRBD1; v_gene: TRBV6-5; j_gene: TRBJ2-3; CDR3aa: CASSWAIGQGADTQYF; CDR3nt: TGTGCCAGCAGTTGGGCGATCGGACAGGGAGCAGATACGCAGTATTTT
abundance: NA; d_gene: TRBD2; v_gene: TRBV7-9; j_gene: TRBJ2-3; CDR3aa: CASSPLSSGRWTDTQYF; CDR3nt: TGTGCCAGCAGCCCCTTGTCAAGCGGGAGATGGACAGATACGCAGTATTTT
abundance: NA; d_gene: TRBD1; v_gene: TRBV11-2; j_gene: TRBJ2-7; CDR3aa: CASSLGGQGSTYEQYF; CDR3nt: TGTGCCAGCAGCTTAGGGGGACAGGGAAGTACCTACGAGCAGTACTTC
abundance: NA; d_gene: NA; v_gene: TRBV4-2; j_gene: TRBJ1-4; CDR3aa: CASSQDTVEKLFF; CDR3nt: TGTGCCAGCAGCCAAGATACGGTTGAAAAACTGTTTTTT
abundance: once; d_gene: TRBD1; v_gene: TRBV15; j_gene: TRBJ2-2; CDR3aa: CATSRGQGASGELFF; CDR3nt: TGTGCCACCAGCAGAGGGCAGGGGGCGTCCGGGGAGCTGTTTTTT
abundance: NA; d_gene: TRBD2; v_gene: TRBV4-1; j_gene: TRBJ2-1; CDR3aa: CASSPRAGGPDEQFF; CDR3nt: TGCGCCAGCAGCCCGCGGGCGGGGGGGCCTGATGAGCAGTTCTTC
abundance: NA; d_gene: NA; v_gene: TRBV5-4; j_gene: TRBJ1-1; CDR3aa: CASSLVQGQAFF; CDR3nt: TGTGCCAGCAGCTTGGTACAGGGACAAGCTTTCTTT
abundance: NA; d_gene: TRBD1; v_gene: TRBV28; j_gene: TRBJ2-1; CDR3aa: CATIRTGGRDEQFF; CDR3nt: TGTGCCACCATCCGGACAGGGGGCAGGGATGAGCAGTTCTTC
abundance: NA; d_gene: NA; v_gene: TRBV28; j_gene: TRBJ1-5; CDR3aa: CASSPGQHNQPQHF; CDR3nt: TGTGCCAGCAGCCCTGGACAGCACAATCAGCCCCAGCATTTT
abundance: NA; d_gene: NA; v_gene: TRBV5-6; j_gene: TRBJ2-5; CDR3aa: CASQGLETQYF; CDR3nt: TGTGCCAGCCAGGGTCTGGAGACCCAGTACTTC
abundance: NA; d_gene: TRBD2; v_gene: TRBV28; j_gene: TRBJ2-5; CDR3aa: CASSLGLARGFETQYF; CDR3nt: TGTGCCAGCAGTCTGGGACTAGCGCGAGGCTTTGAGACCCAGTACTTC
abundance: NA; d_gene: TRBD1; v_gene: TRBV30; j_gene: TRBJ1-5; CDR3aa: CAWATGENQPQHF; CDR3nt: TGTGCCTGGGCGACAGGGGAGAATCAGCCCCAGCATTTT
abundance: NA; d_gene: TRBD2; v_gene: TRBV27; j_gene: TRBJ2-2; CDR3aa: CAASRAAGGSNTGELFF; CDR3nt: TGTGCCGCAAGCCGGGCGGCGGGGGGCTCGAACACCGGGGAGCTGTTTTTT
abundance: NA; d_gene: TRBD1; v_gene: TRBV29-1; j_gene: TRBJ1-1; CDR3aa: CSVRGAGGTEAFF; CDR3nt: TGCAGCGTGAGGGGGGCAGGGGGCACTGAAGCTTTCTTT
abundance: NA; d_gene: TRBD1; v_gene: TRBV10-3; j_gene: TRBJ2-7; CDR3aa: CATSPPGQGTYEQYF; CDR3nt: TGTGCCACCTCCCCTCCGGGACAGGGAACCTACGAGCAGTACTTC
abundance: few; d_gene: TRBD2; v_gene: TRBV2; j_gene: TRBJ2-3; CDR3aa: CASSTSGGADTQYF; CDR3nt: TGTGCCAGCAGCACTAGCGGGGGGGCAGATACGCAGTATTTT
abundance: NA; d_gene: TRBD2; v_gene: TRBV5-1; j_gene: TRBJ2-3; CDR3aa: CASSPQPGRGTDTQYF; CDR3nt: TGCGCCAGCAGCCCACAACCAGGGAGGGGAACAGATACGCAGTATTTT